The source of this T cell receptor beta chain is a study of blood T cell repertoires in COVID-19. The wider study: Whether acute or convalescent, the COVID-19 samples came from the United States, Italy and Spain.

CDR1 SGHRS and CDR2 YFSETQ come from the germline V gene. CDR3 length: 14 amino acids. With 5 bases removed from V and 2 bases from J, the gap between germline ends came to 14 bases. Using immunoSEQ multiplex PCR, the repertoire was profiled, and TCRdb retains in-frame clones only, with some absent. The sample has 350,000 to 400,000 clones, 85% to 90% seen once; the top ten hold about 1.1%. J is TRBJ2-7 and V is TRBV5-1, with D perhaps TRBD1 (6 bases). The sample was PBMCs or T cells enriched from blood (not recorded which). This receptor was taken from a young woman who had recovered from COVID-19. The DNA for the CDR3 is TGCGCCAGCAGAATTAGAACAGGGCCCTACGAGCAGTACTTC. Translated, it gives CASRIRTGPYEQYF.